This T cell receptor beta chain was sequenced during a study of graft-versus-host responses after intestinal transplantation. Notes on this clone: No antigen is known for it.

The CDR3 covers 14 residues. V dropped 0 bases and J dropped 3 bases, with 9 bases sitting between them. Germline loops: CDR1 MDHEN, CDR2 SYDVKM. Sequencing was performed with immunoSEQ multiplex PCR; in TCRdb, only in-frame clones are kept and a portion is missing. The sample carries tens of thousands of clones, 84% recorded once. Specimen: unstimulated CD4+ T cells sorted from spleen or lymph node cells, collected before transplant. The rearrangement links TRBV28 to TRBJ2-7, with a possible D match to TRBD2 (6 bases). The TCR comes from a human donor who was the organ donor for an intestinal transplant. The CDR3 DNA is TGTGCCAGCAGTTTATGGGGGGGTAGCTACGAGCAGTACGTC. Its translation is CASSLWGGSYEQYV.